These 9 T cell receptor beta chains came from one sample sequenced in a study of blood T cell repertoires in COVID-19. Using immunoSEQ multiplex PCR, the repertoire was profiled, and TCRdb retains in-frame clones only, with some absent. This table holds over 150,000 clones, 70% to 90% found once. Sequencing was performed on peripheral blood. Receptors were obtained from a woman aged 60-75 years with COVID-19, enrolled during active disease.

This chain joins TRBV2 and TRBJ1-3; D is perhaps TRBD1 (5 bases). The CDR3 length is 14 residues. Germline-derived CDR1 and CDR2 are SNHLY and FYNNEI. V lost 8 bases, J lost 2 bases, and 13 bases lay in between. The CDR3 spells CASGVGGTGNTIYF. In nucleotides, the CDR3 is TGTGCCAGCGGGGTCGGGGGAACTGGAAACACCATATATTTT.

This clone was seen only once. V gene TRBV7-9 combines with J gene TRBJ2-1; D gene uncertain. The V and J ends lost 2 bases and 5 bases respectively, with 4 bases between them. The CDR3 runs 12 residues. Germline CDR1 SEHNR, CDR2 FQNEAQ (reference sequence). The CDR3 DNA reads TGTGCCAGCAGCTTACGTGACAATGAGCAGTTCTTC. As protein: CASSLRDNEQFF.

The chain links TRBV3-1 (or the pseudogene TRBV3-2) to TRBJ2-6, with 7 bases identical to TRBD2. Germline V gene lookup returns CDR1 LGHDT and CDR2 YNNKEL (reference sequence). The CDR3 is 20 amino acids. With 4 bases clipped from V and 0 bases from J, the junction kept 15 bases outside the gene matches. As DNA, the CDR3 is TGTGCCAGCAGCCCACGCCCTTGGGCCGGGGGGTCCTCTGGGGCCAACGTCCTGACTTTC. It yields the protein CASSPRPWAGGSSGANVLTF.

The rearrangement joins TRBV6-5 to TRBJ1-1; a possible D gene is TRBD1 (6 bases). Germline V gene sequence: CDR1 MNHEY, CDR2 SVGAGI. V lost 6 bases, J lost 2 bases, and 10 bases lay in between. This CDR3 has 13 residues. The CDR3 bases are TGTGCCAGCAGAAGGACAGTAAACACTGAAGCTTTCTTT. Translating gives CASRRTVNTEAFF.

The chain uses TRBV18 and TRBJ2-1, with 8 positions matching TRBD2. Looked up from germline, CDR1 is KGHSH and CDR2 is LQKENI. The V segment lost 6 bases and the J segment 10 bases; nucleotides outside the gene matches: 14. This CDR3 comprises 15 residues. CDR3 sequence (DNA): TGTGCCAGCTCCCTTACTAGCGGACCTACCGGCGAGCAGTTCTTC. This encodes CASSLTSGPTGEQFF.

The chain has TRBV7-8 and TRBJ2-2, with D maybe TRBD2 (6 bases). V was pared by 3 bases and J by 13 bases, with 15 bases between. The CDR3 runs to 13 residues. The germline V gene encodes CDR1 SGHVS and CDR2 FQNEAQ. CDR3 sequence reads: CASSFWDLGGLFF. CDR3 sequence (DNA): TGTGCCAGCAGCTTCTGGGACCTGGGAGGGCTGTTTTTT.

V and J are TRBV5-1 and TRBJ1-6; D is unclear. Germline CDR1 and CDR2: SGHRS and YFSETQ. The CDR3 is made up of 14 amino acids. V lost 5 bases and J 6 bases, leaving 12 bases between the germline ends. The CDR3 region has the DNA TGCGCCAGCAGTTCGGTTACAGTTAATTCACCCCTCCACTTT. Protein: CASSSVTVNSPLHF.

CDR3 loop: CASSTRQGANQPQHF. DNA for the CDR3: TGTGCCAGCAGTACCCGACAGGGTGCGAATCAGCCCCAGCATTTT. V usage is TRBV2 and J usage is TRBJ1-5, with 7 bases aligning to TRBD1. CDR1 is SNHLY and CDR2 is FYNNEI in the germline V gene. This CDR3 is built from 15 residues. V lost 5 bases to trimming and J lost 4 bases; unmatched junction nucleotides: 8. Using reference TRBV2 and TRBJ1-5 for the parts outside the CDR3, the full variable domain is EPEVTQTPSHQVTQMGQEVILRCVPISNHLYFYWYRQILGQKVEFLVSFYNNEISEKSEIFDDQFSVERPDGSNFTLKIRSTKLEDSAMYFCASSTRQGANQPQHFGDGTRLSIL.

V usage is TRBV7-9 and J usage is TRBJ1-2; D is unclear. Germline CDR1 SEHNR, CDR2 FQNEAQ (reference sequence). The CDR3 contains 15 residues. The V and J ends lost 5 bases and 7 bases respectively, with 20 bases between them. CDR3 sequence: CASSPYAGSRPGYTF. Here the CDR3 DNA reads TGTGCCAGCAGCCCGTACGCGGGGAGTAGGCCTGGCTACACCTTC.